This T cell receptor (beta chain) was sequenced during a study of identifying expanded T cells in peripheral blood. Whole-study findings and limits: Over approximately two and four weeks, about 15 and 18 clones changed, versus 1.2 between replicates.

This CDR3 region has 16 residues. The germline CDR1 and CDR2 sequences are SGDLS and YYNGEE. V gave up 0 bases and J gave up 1 base, with 12 bases separating them. As for this clone: Its specificity is unknown.

Sequencing used immunoSEQ multiplex PCR; TCRdb keeps in-frame clones, though not all of them. Seen here are around 99,000 clones, about 88% observed once, and the top ten hold about 7.7%. This sequence joins TRBV9 and TRBJ2-3; no definite D call. Sequenced: blood. The sequence derives from a person between 18 and 75 years old in good health. CDR3 sequence reads: CASSVAWGSRTDTQYF. CDR3 DNA: TGTGCCAGCAGCGTAGCTTGGGGATCCCGCACAGATACGCAGTATTTT. Looking up the rest from reference TRBV9 and TRBJ2-3 gives the full variable domain: DSGVTQTPKHLITATGQRVTLRCSPRSGDLSVYWYQQSLDQGLQFLIQYYNGEERAKGNILERFSAQQFPDLHSELNLSSLELGDSALYFCASSVAWGSRTDTQYFGPGTRLTVL.